This TCR beta chain was found in a study of early T cells in non-severe SARS-CoV-2 infection. This clonotype was seen only a few times. One entry per CDR3 protein, called by TCRdb with MiXCR from the 5' RACE reads. The sample holds 30,000 to 40,000 distinct CDR3 sequences, around 6.8% seen once. The CDR3 consists of 14 residues. J lost 6 bases, V lost 7 bases, and 7 bases had no gene match. The germline V gene encodes CDR1 SQVTM and CDR2 ANQGSEA. The receptor was isolated from an adult who was a healthcare worker with PCR-confirmed SARS-CoV-2 infection or an uninfected control (not recorded which). The chain uses TRBV29-1 and TRBJ2-2; 11 nucleotides align to TRBD2. Sequenced here: whole blood, sampled at baseline. In DNA form, the CDR3 reads TGCAGCGCTTCCGGGACTAGCGGTTCCGGGGAGCTGTTTTTT. Translating it yields CSASGTSGSGELFF.